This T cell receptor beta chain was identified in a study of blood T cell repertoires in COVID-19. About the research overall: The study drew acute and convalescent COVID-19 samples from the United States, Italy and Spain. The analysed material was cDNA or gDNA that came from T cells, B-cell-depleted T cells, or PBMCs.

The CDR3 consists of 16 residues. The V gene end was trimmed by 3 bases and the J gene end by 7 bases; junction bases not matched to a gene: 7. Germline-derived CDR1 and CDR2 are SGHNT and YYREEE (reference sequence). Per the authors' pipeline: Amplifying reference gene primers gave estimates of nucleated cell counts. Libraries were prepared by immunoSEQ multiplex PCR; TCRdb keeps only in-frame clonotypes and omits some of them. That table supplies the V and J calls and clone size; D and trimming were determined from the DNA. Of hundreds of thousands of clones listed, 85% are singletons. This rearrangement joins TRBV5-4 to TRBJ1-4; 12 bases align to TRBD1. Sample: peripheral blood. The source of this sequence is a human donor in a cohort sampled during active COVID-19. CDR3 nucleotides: TGTGCCAGCAGCTCGCAGGGGACAGGGGGCTTTGAAAAACTGTTTTTT. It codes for CASSSQGTGGFEKLFF.